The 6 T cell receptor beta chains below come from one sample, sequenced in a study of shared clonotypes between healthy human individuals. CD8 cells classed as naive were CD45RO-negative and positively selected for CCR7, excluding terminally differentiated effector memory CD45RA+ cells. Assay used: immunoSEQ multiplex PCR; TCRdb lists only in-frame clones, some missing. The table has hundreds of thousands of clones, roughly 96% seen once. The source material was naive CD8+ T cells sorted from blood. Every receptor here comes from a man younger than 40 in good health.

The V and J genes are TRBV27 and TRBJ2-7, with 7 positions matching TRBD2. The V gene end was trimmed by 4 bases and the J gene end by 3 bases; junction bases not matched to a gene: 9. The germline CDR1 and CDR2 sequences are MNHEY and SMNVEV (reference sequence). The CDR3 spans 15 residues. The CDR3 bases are TGTGCCAGCAGTTATCTGGGCGGGAGATTCTACGAGCAGTACTTC. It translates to CASSYLGGRFYEQYF.

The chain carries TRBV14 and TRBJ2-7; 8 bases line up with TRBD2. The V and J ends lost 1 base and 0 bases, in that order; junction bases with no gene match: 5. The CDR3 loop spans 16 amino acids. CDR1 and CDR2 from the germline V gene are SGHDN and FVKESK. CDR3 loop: CASSQAAGGFSYEQYF. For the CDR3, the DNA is TGTGCCAGCAGCCAAGCTGCGGGAGGCTTCTCCTACGAGCAGTACTTC.

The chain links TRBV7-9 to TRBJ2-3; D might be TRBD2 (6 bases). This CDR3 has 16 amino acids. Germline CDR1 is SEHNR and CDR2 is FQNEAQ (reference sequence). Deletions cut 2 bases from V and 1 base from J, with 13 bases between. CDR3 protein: CASSLTSTRGTDTQYF. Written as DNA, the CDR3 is TGTGCCAGCAGCTTAACTAGCACCCGCGGCACAGATACGCAGTATTTT. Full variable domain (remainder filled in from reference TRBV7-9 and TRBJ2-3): DTGVSQNPRHKITKRGQNVTFRCDPISEHNRLYWYRQTLGQGPEFLTYFQNEAQLEKSRLLSDRFSAERPKGSFSTLEIQRTEQGDSAMYLCASSLTSTRGTDTQYFGPGTRLTVL.

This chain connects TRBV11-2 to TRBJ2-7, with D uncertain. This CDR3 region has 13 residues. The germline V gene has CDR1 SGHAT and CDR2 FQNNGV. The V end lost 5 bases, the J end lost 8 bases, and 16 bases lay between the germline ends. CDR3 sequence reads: CASSPTPPTQQYF. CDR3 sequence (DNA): TGTGCCAGCAGCCCAACCCCCCCTACACAGCAGTACTTC.

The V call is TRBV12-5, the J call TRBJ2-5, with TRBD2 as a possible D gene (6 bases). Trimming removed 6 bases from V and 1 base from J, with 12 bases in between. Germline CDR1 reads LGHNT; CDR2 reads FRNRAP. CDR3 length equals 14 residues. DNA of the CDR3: TGTGCTAGTGGATCCGGGACTGGCCAAGAGACCCAGTACTTC. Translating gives CASGSGTGQETQYF.

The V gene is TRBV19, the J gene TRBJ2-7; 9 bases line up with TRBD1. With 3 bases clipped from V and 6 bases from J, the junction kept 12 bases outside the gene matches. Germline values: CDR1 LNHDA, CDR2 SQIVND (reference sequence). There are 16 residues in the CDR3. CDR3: CASSIFSGTGLSEQYF. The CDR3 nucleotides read TGTGCCAGTAGTATTTTCAGCGGGACAGGGTTGAGCGAGCAGTACTTC.